This T cell receptor (beta chain) was profiled in a study of radiotherapy plus CTLA-4 blockade in lung cancer. Study-wide context: Objective responses were recorded in roughly 20% of patients, with disease control recorded in 31%.

The CDR3 contains 14 residues. CDR1 MDHEN and CDR2 SYDVKM come from the germline V gene. The V and J ends lost 7 bases and 4 bases, in that order; junction bases with no gene match: 6. Measured with immunoSEQ multiplex PCR; TCRdb has only the in-frame clones, and not every one. This sample has 65,000 to 95,000 clones; about 87% occur once, and the top ten carry 0.87%. The sequencing used peripheral blood, collected from a patient treated with radiotherapy plus ipilimumab. The chain joins TRBV28 to TRBJ2-7; 11 bases line up with TRBD2. The sequence was collected from a human donor with non-small cell lung cancer who had stable disease on radiotherapy plus ipilimumab. The CDR3 protein is CASITGTSGYEQYF. DNA of the CDR3: TGTGCCAGCATAACCGGGACTAGCGGATACGAGCAGTACTTC.